One and the same sample provided the 21 T cell receptor beta chains below, sequenced in a study of shared clonotypes between healthy human individuals. The data were produced by immunoSEQ multiplex PCR, yet TCRdb's version contains in-frame clones alone and is incomplete. The sample has around 2.3 million clones, almost 96% seen once. Material: naive CD4+ T cells sorted from blood. Subset given: CD45RA+ positively selected. Receptors were obtained from a man aged 18 to 29 in good health.

Of note for this clone: The same CDR3 can be traced to other DNA sequences in this sample. The chain is built from TRBV15 and TRBJ1-2, with a possible D match to TRBD1 (5 bases). The CDR3 spans 14 residues. V lost 0 bases to trimming and J lost 4 bases, with 9 bases between them. Germline-derived CDR1 and CDR2 are LNHNV and YYDKDF (reference sequence). The CDR3 loop reads CATSRDAGSYGYTF. CDR3 nucleotides: TGTGCCACCAGCAGAGATGCAGGGAGCTATGGCTACACCTTC.

This sequence joins TRBV19 and TRBJ2-3, with TRBD1 matching over 7 bases. The V gene end was trimmed by 5 bases and the J gene end by 4 bases; junction bases not matched to a gene: 3. The CDR3 has 13 amino acids. CDR1 LNHDA and CDR2 SQIVND come from the germline V gene (reference sequence). The CDR3, as DNA: TGTGCCAGTAGTCCCGGACAGGCAGATACGCAGTATTTT. Translation gives CASSPGQADTQYF. Full variable domain (missing parts from reference TRBV19 and TRBJ2-3): DGGITQSPKYLFRKEGQNVTLSCEQNLNHDAMYWYRQDPGQGLRLIYYSQIVNDFQKGDIAEGYSVSREKKESFPLTVTSAQKNPTAFYLCASSPGQADTQYFGPGTRLTVL.

This sequence joins TRBV27 and TRBJ1-2; D might be TRBD1 (5 bases). CDR3 length equals 16 residues. The V gene lost 7 bases and the J gene lost 5 bases, with 23 bases spanning the gap. Germline CDR1 MNHEY, CDR2 SMNVEV (reference sequence). As DNA, the CDR3 is TGTGCCAGCACCCTATCTGCCGGGGGAGAAATGTATGGCTACACCTTC. It is translated as CASTLSAGGEMYGYTF.

The chain combines TRBV6-1 with TRBJ1-4, with D perhaps matching TRBD1 (6 bases). The CDR3 is made up of 13 amino acids. Trimming took off 7 bases at V and 7 bases at J, with 13 bases between the two ends. Germline loops: CDR1 MNHNS, CDR2 SASEGT. The CDR3 DNA is TGTGCCAGCAAACAGGGTTTGGGTGAAAAACTGTTTTTT. Translated, it gives CASKQGLGEKLFF.

This clone was seen once. V and J are TRBV29-1 and TRBJ1-3; tentatively, D is TRBD1 (5 bases). This CDR3 has 14 amino acids. Between the trimmed V and J ends, which lost 1 base and 0 bases, there was a span of 7 bases. CDR1 is SQVTM, CDR2 ANQGSEA, per germline. CDR3 DNA: TGCAGCGTTGAAGGACAGCTCTCTGGAAACACCATATATTTT. It yields the protein CSVEGQLSGNTIYF.

The CDR3 coding sequence is TGTGCCAGCAGCTTAGAGAGTCTATACGAGCAGTACTTC. It encodes CASSLESLYEQYF. The chain couples TRBV11-2 to TRBJ2-7; D is unclear. V was cut by 0 bases and J by 4 bases, with 7 bases left in between. The CDR3 is 13 residues long. The germline CDR1 and CDR2 sequences are SGHAT and FQNNGV.

J is TRBJ2-6 and V is TRBV10-3; D may be TRBD1 (5 bases). Looked up from germline, CDR1 is ENHRY and CDR2 is SYGVKD. The V gene lost 8 bases and the J gene lost 3 bases, with 11 bases spanning the gap. The CDR3 has 14 amino acids. The CDR3 spells CAIGSGRGANVLTF. The DNA for the CDR3 is TGTGCCATCGGATCAGGGCGTGGGGCCAACGTCCTGACTTTC.

This chain links TRBV6-1 with TRBJ1-2; 7 bases align to TRBD1. V gave up 7 bases and J gave up 6 bases; unmatched junction bases: 14. The CDR3 has 15 residues. CDR1 MNHNS and CDR2 SASEGT come from the germline V gene. CDR3 nucleotides: TGTGCCAGCATTGAGGGACAGTTAGGGGGGAATGGCTACACCTTC. Translating gives CASIEGQLGGNGYTF.

This clone was seen only once. The chain couples TRBV29-1 to TRBJ2-6; no firm D call. The CDR3 runs 13 residues. V was cut by 6 bases and J by 4 bases, with 10 bases left in between. CDR1 is SQVTM and CDR2 is ANQGSEA in the germline V gene. The CDR3 bases are TGCAGCGTACTGCTATCCGGGGCCAACGTCCTGACTTTC. Translating gives CSVLLSGANVLTF. Together with reference TRBV29-1 and TRBJ2-6, the CDR3 gives the full variable domain: SAVISQKPSRDICQRGTSLTIQCQVDSQVTMMFWYRQQPGQSLTLIATANQGSEATYESGFVIDKFPISRPNLTFSTLTVSNMSPEDSSIYLCSVLLSGANVLTFGAGSRLTVL.

V and J are TRBV10-3 and TRBJ2-3, with 9 positions matching TRBD1. The CDR3 sequence is 13 residues long. The junction had 4 bases not matched to a gene; V was cut back by 8 bases and J by 4 bases. CDR1 is ENHRY, CDR2 SYGVKD, per germline. CDR3 sequence: CAIRDRVPDTQYF. The CDR3 DNA sequence: TGTGCCATCCGGGACAGGGTACCAGATACGCAGTATTTT.

This clone was detected a few times. The chain links TRBV2 to TRBJ2-2; D is undetermined. CDR1 is SNHLY, CDR2 FYNNEI, per germline. This CDR3 is 13 amino acids long. Trimming stripped 11 bases from V and 0 bases from J, with 10 bases between. The CDR3 loop is CASSIANTGELFF. The CDR3 coding sequence is TGTGCCTCAAGCATAGCGAACACCGGGGAGCTGTTTTTT.

This clone occurred once. The chain uses TRBV5-4 and TRBJ2-7; 9 bases align to TRBD2. Per the germline V gene, CDR1 is SGHNT and CDR2 is YYREEE (reference sequence). V was pared by 5 bases and J by 4 bases, with 10 bases of the junction left unmatched. CDR3 length: 15 residues. CDR3 in DNA: TGTGCCAGCAGTTTGACTAGCGGACAGCCTTACGAGCAGTACTTC. Encoded protein: CASSLTSGQPYEQYF.

The chain joins TRBV7-6 to TRBJ2-1; 8 nucleotides line up with TRBD1. Germline V gives CDR1 SGHVS, CDR2 FNYEAQ. V dropped 3 bases and J dropped 6; count of bases not matched to a gene: 1. This CDR3 is 13 amino acids long. The CDR3 DNA reads as TGTGCCAGCAGCTTCAGGGGGCTCAATGAGCAGTTCTTC. It yields the protein CASSFRGLNEQFF. Looking up the rest from reference TRBV7-6 and TRBJ2-1 gives the full variable domain: GAGVSQSPRYKVTKRGQDVALRCDPISGHVSLYWYRQALGQGPEFLTYFNYEAQQDKSGLPNDRFSAERPEGSISTLTIQRTEQRDSAMYRCASSFRGLNEQFFGPGTRLTVL.

The chain is built from TRBV1 and TRBJ2-1; the D call of TRBD1 is as the table states it, not checked on the DNA. TRBV1 is a pseudogene. The CDR3 loop spans 19 amino acids. The CDR3 DNA reads as TGCACCAGCAGCCAAGGACAGGTCCCTCCTCTGGTTATCTACAATGAGCAGTTCTTC. It is translated as CTSSQGQVPPLVIYNEQFF.

The chain couples TRBV6-6 to TRBJ1-1; D is ambiguous. Per the germline V gene, CDR1 is MNHNY and CDR2 is SVGAGI (reference sequence). The germline V and J ends were trimmed by 4 bases and 2 bases, with 17 bases remaining between them. The CDR3 totals 16 residues. CDR3 amino acids: CASSSAQVRVNTEAFF. The CDR3 region has the DNA TGTGCCAGCAGTTCCGCTCAGGTGAGGGTCAACACTGAAGCTTTCTTT.

The V call is TRBV2, the J call TRBJ1-1; D not certain. The germline gives CDR1 SNHLY, CDR2 FYNNEI. V lost 2 bases to trimming and J lost 3 bases, with 22 bases between them. The CDR3 runs 18 residues. The CDR3 sequence is CASSETSSRRKVYTEAFF. DNA for the CDR3: TGTGCCAGCAGTGAAACCTCGAGCCGCAGGAAGGTTTACACTGAAGCTTTCTTT.

The rearrangement joins TRBV2 to TRBJ1-5; D gene unclear. Trimming took off 8 bases at V and 7 bases at J, with 18 bases between the two ends. The CDR3 is 14 amino acids. Germline CDR1 SNHLY, CDR2 FYNNEI. CDR3 in amino acids: CASGPSYGGQPQHF. Written as DNA, the CDR3 is TGTGCCAGCGGGCCCTCTTACGGTGGGCAGCCCCAGCATTTT.

The V and J genes are TRBV5-4 and TRBJ2-1, with a tentative D call TRBD2 (6 bases). The CDR3 has 14 amino acids. Trimming pared 0 bases from V and 8 bases from J, leaving 12 bases between. Germline V gene lookup returns CDR1 SGHNT and CDR2 YYREEE (reference sequence). Written as DNA, the CDR3 is TGTGCCAGCAGCTTGGGGGACTTCCAATATGAGCAGTTCTTC. Its protein product is CASSLGDFQYEQFF.

The chain carries TRBV7-8 and TRBJ1-2, with 8 bases lining up with TRBD1. Germline CDR1 reads SGHVS; CDR2 reads FQNEAQ. The V segment lost 5 bases and the J segment 8 bases; nucleotides outside the gene matches: 25. The CDR3 has 19 residues. The CDR3 DNA reads TGTGCCAGCAGCCCTATACAGACTATTCCGGGGCAGGGGGCAAGAGGCTACACCTTC. Translated: CASSPIQTIPGQGARGYTF.

The chain couples TRBV6-5 to TRBJ2-3; D may be TRBD2 (5 bases). Trimming cost V 5 bases and J 4 bases, with 16 bases left between them. CDR1 MNHEY and CDR2 SVGAGI come from the germline V gene. The CDR3 extends over 15 amino acids. CDR3 in amino acids: CASSGERYGADTQYF. The CDR3 DNA sequence: TGTGCCAGCAGTGGGGAGCGATATGGAGCAGATACGCAGTATTTT.

In this sample, this clone turned up a few times. The chain carries TRBV19 and TRBJ1-5; TRBD1 aligns across 8 bases. This CDR3 comprises 15 residues. V shed 4 bases, J shed 3 bases, and the junction held 5 bases outside the gene matches. Per germline, CDR1 LNHDA and CDR2 SQIVND (reference sequence). The CDR3 reads CASSTGQGNNQPQHF. The CDR3, as DNA: TGTGCCAGTAGTACCGGACAGGGTAACAATCAGCCCCAGCATTTT.